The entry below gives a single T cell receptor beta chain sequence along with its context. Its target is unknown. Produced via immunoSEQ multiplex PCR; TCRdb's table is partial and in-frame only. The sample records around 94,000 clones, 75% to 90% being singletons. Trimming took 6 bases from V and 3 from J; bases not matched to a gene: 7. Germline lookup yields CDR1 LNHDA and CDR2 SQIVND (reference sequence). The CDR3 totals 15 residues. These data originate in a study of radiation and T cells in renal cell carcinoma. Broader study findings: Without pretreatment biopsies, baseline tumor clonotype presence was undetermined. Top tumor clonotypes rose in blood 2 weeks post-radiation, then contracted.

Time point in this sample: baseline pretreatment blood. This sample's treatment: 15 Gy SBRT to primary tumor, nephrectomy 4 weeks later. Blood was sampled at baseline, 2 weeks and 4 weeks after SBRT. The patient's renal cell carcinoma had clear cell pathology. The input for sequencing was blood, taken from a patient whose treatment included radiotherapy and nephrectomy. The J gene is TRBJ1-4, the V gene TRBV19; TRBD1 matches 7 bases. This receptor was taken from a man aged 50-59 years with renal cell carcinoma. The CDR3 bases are TGTGCCAGTAGACCCGAGGGGGCTGCTAATGAAAAACTGTTTTTT. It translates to CASRPEGAANEKLFF.